This T cell receptor beta chain appears in the sequencing data of a study of somatic mutations in cytotoxic T cells in rheumatoid arthritis. As concerns this clone: Antigen: not known.

Study-wide results and caveats: Increasing age coincided with elevated CD8+ clonality among rheumatoid arthritis patients, though not among healthy controls.

Using immunoSEQ multiplex PCR, the repertoire was profiled, and TCRdb retains in-frame clones only, with some absent. There are 17,000 or so clones in the sample; roughly 74% occur only once, and 15% to 20% lies in the top ten. The CDR3 is made up of 14 amino acids. The germline V gene encodes CDR1 MNHEY and CDR2 SVGAGI. Trimming removed 2 bases at V and 5 bases at J, with 13 bases between. This TCR came from an adult with rheumatoid arthritis. Source material: CD8+ T cells sorted from blood. The chain is built from TRBV6-5 and TRBJ2-7; D is undetermined. CDR3 DNA sequence: TGTGCCAGCAGTTACCTAGGATCACTACACGAGCAGTACTTC. It codes for CASSYLGSLHEQYF.